This T cell receptor beta chain came from a study of identical twins. The germline V gene has CDR1 LGHNA and CDR2 YSLEER. This CDR3 region has 13 residues. Trimming pared 0 bases from V and 4 bases from J, leaving 6 bases between. A word on this clonotype: Its antigen is still unknown.

Study outcomes and limitations: Fewer insertions characterized abundant cord blood beta clonotypes, whereas memory repertoires showed none. Researchers reported weaker excess twin sharing in beta out-of-frame sequences. Diverse VJ usage suggested most zero-insertion clonotypes were not invariant T cells.

Unique molecular identifiers were present on the cDNA, and a universal primer site came from template switching. TCRdb reprocessed the 5' RACE reads with MiXCR, giving one entry per CDR3 protein. This sample carries over 200,000 distinct CDR3 sequences, less than 9.5% of them seen once, and the ten largest clones take about 5.5%. The chain uses TRBV4-3 and TRBJ1-2; no clear D. This TCR came from a woman aged 18-29 years in good health. Sequencing was performed on memory (CD45RO+) T cells sorted from blood. The CDR3 nucleotides read TGCGCCAGCAGCCAAGATCGGGGCTATGGCTACACCTTC. It codes for CASSQDRGYGYTF.